The 12 T cell receptor beta chains in this list originate from one sample, sequenced in a study of CD8 T cells in ankylosing spondylitis. From the 5' RACE reads, TCRdb called clonotypes with MiXCR, one entry per CDR3 protein. This sample carries about 360,000 distinct CDR3 sequences, roughly 20% of them seen once, and the ten largest clones take over 10%. Input material: blood, either unsorted or a sorted T cell fraction (not recorded which). These receptors were obtained from a male donor with ankylosing spondylitis or in good health (not recorded which).

This clonotype was seen only a few times. The chain joins TRBV10-2 to TRBJ2-7; D unresolved. The CDR3 spans 16 residues. The V end lost 7 bases, the J end lost 3 bases, and 22 bases lay between the germline ends. Looked up from germline, CDR1 is WSHSY and CDR2 is SAAADI. This CDR3 is CASTGSDGNRHYEQYF. The CDR3 DNA reads as TGCGCCAGCACCGGATCCGACGGAAACCGACACTACGAGCAGTACTTC.

The genes are TRBV7-6 and TRBJ2-7; TRBD2 is a possible D gene (6 bases). The germline V gene encodes CDR1 SGHVS and CDR2 FNYEAQ. Between the trimmed V and J ends, which lost 3 bases and 5 bases, there was a span of 14 bases. The CDR3 runs to 14 residues. The CDR3 region has the DNA TGTGCCAGCAGCTTGTACGGGGGTGACGACGAGCAGTACTTC. It encodes CASSLYGGDDEQYF. Full variable domain (rest looked up from reference TRBV7-6 and TRBJ2-7): GAGVSQSPRYKVTKRGQDVALRCDPISGHVSLYWYRQALGQGPEFLTYFNYEAQQDKSGLPNDRFSAERPEGSISTLTIQRTEQRDSAMYRCASSLYGGDDEQYFGPGTRLTVT.

This clonotype appeared a few times. The chain uses TRBV6-1 and TRBJ2-3; D is possibly TRBD1 (6 bases). CDR1 is MNHNS, CDR2 SASEGT, per germline. This CDR3 comprises 16 residues. Trimming took off 0 bases at V and 1 base at J, with 11 bases between the two ends. The CDR3 is CASSEAKGDGTDTQYF. As DNA, the CDR3 is TGTGCCAGCAGTGAAGCTAAGGGGGACGGCACAGATACGCAGTATTTT.

This sequence joins TRBV12-3 or TRBV12-4 and TRBJ2-7; 8 bases fit TRBD1. The ends lost 6 bases at V and 5 bases at J; junction bases unmatched: 6. The CDR3 extends over 13 amino acids. The CDR3 loop is CASSYWTGNEQYF. As DNA, the CDR3 is TGTGCCAGCAGCTACTGGACAGGGAACGAGCAGTACTTC.

V and J are TRBV12-3 or TRBV12-4 and TRBJ2-2; tentatively, D is TRBD1 (6 bases). The CDR3 loop spans 17 amino acids. The V gene lost 5 bases and the J gene lost 1 base, with 17 bases spanning the gap. The CDR3 DNA sequence: TGTGCCAGCAGTGTACCCCCAGGGGTAGTGAACACCGGGGAGCTGTTTTTT. Translated: CASSVPPGVVNTGELFF.

The chain employs TRBV20-1 and TRBJ2-1, with D possibly being TRBD1 (6 bases). The CDR3 runs to 15 residues. Germline CDR1 reads DFQATT; CDR2 reads SNEGSKA (reference sequence). V lost 5 bases and J lost 2, with 16 bases in between. CDR3 sequence (DNA): TGCAGTGCTCCCGAGGGACAATCGGCCTACAATGAGCAGTTCTTC. Encoded protein: CSAPEGQSAYNEQFF.

The chain links TRBV12-3 or TRBV12-4 to TRBJ2-7, with TRBD2 as a possible D gene (5 bases). Trimming left V 6 bases short and J 3 bases short, with 12 bases between. The CDR3 is made up of 13 amino acids. CDR3: CASSLDWDYEQYF. Written as DNA, the CDR3 is TGTGCCAGCAGCCTGGACTGGGACTACGAGCAGTACTTC.

This chain joins TRBV7-9 and TRBJ2-1; 7 bases agree with TRBD2. The J segment lost 0 bases and the V segment lost 5 bases, leaving 4 bases of the junction unmatched. The V gene's germline CDR1 is SEHNR and CDR2 FQNEAQ (reference sequence). There are 15 residues in the CDR3. The CDR3 protein is CASSARGDSYNEQFF. CDR3 sequence (DNA): TGTGCCAGCAGCGCACGGGGGGACTCCTACAATGAGCAGTTCTTC.

J is TRBJ2-2 and V is TRBV28, with a weak D call TRBD1 (6 bases). Germline V lookup: CDR1 MDHEN, CDR2 SYDVKM. CDR3 length: 17 amino acids. V gave up 3 bases and J gave up 1 base, with 15 bases separating them. CDR3 DNA sequence: TGTGCCAGCAGTTTGCCACCGGGACAACTGAACACCGGGGAGCTGTTTTTT. Its protein is CASSLPPGQLNTGELFF.

This clonotype was seen more than once but under ten times. CDR3 residues: CASSHPGQGAAGELFF. CDR3 nucleotide sequence: TGTGCCAGCAGCCACCCTGGGCAGGGGGCCGCCGGGGAGCTGTTTTTT. The chain couples TRBV12-3 or TRBV12-4 to TRBJ2-2, with 8 bases lining up with TRBD1. This CDR3 is built from 16 residues. V was pared by 6 bases and J by 6 bases, with 12 bases of the junction left unmatched.

The table lists this clonotype with a few counts. V and J are TRBV6-5 and TRBJ2-7; D remains ambiguous. Germline assignment: CDR1 MNHEY and CDR2 SVGAGI. The germline V and J ends were trimmed by 2 bases and 0 bases, with 8 bases remaining between them. This CDR3 has 14 amino acids. The CDR3 is CASSYGVGSYEQYF. In DNA, the CDR3 is TGTGCCAGCAGTTACGGGGTGGGCTCCTACGAGCAGTACTTC.

The CDR3 loop reads CSVRGRSGEQYF. The DNA for the CDR3 is TGCAGCGTTAGGGGGCGGTCAGGCGAGCAGTACTTC. The rearrangement joins TRBV29-1 to TRBJ2-7; 7 positions match TRBD1. This CDR3 is 12 amino acids long. V trimming: 5 bases; J trimming: 6 bases; junction bases outside the gene matches: 7. Germline CDR1 SQVTM, CDR2 ANQGSEA.